This T cell receptor (beta chain) originates from a study of blood T cell repertoires in COVID-19. The wider study: The analysed material was cDNA or gDNA that came from T cells, B-cell-depleted T cells, or PBMCs.

Of note for this clone: At one of its ends the junction is not consistent with the germline gene, which may arise from a read error.

Source study methods: Amplification of reference gene primers was used by the study to estimate nucleated cell counts. Repertoires were generated with immunoSEQ multiplex PCR, while TCRdb's copy carries only in-frame clones and drops some. V, J and clone size reflect that table, while D and trimming were determined from the DNA. The sample consists of some 400,000 clones, around 84% of them appearing once. The germline gives CDR1 SSHAT, CDR2 FNYEAQ (reference sequence). The CDR3 loop spans 15 amino acids. This clonotype was sampled from a human donor in a cohort sampled during active COVID-19. V gene TRBV7-7 combines with J gene TRBJ1-1; TRBD1 matches at 7 bases. Sequencing was done on a sample of peripheral blood. The DNA of the CDR3 is TGTGCTAGCAGCTTACCGGGACAGATGAACACTGAAGCTTTCTTT. This translates into CASSLPGQMNTEAFF.